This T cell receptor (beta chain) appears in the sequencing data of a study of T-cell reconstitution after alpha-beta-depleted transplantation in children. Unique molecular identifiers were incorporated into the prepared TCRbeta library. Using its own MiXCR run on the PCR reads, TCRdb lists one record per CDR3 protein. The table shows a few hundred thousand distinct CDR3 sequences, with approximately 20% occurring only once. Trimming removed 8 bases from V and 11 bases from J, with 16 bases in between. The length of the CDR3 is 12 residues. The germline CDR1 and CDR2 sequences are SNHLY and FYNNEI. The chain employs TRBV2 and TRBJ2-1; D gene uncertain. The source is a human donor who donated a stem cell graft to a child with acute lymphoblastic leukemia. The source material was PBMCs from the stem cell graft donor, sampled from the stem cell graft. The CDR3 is CASPLNHVQQFF. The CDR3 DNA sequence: TGTGCCAGCCCACTCAACCACGTTCAGCAGTTCTTC.